Below, 15 T cell receptor beta chains from the same sample are listed, as sequenced in a study of shared clonotypes between healthy human individuals. Clones were sequenced by immunoSEQ multiplex PCR, and TCRdb holds only the in-frame ones, with some missing. Counted here are roughly 720,000 clones, around 91% occurring once; the ten biggest clones make up less than 40%. Sequenced sample: memory CD8+ T cells from PBMCs. Noted subset: CD45RO+ cells pooled with CCR7-negative TemRA cells. Receptors originate from a man aged 18 to 29 in good health. Some clones in this sample may be carry-over from other donors' samples.

This clone was observed a single time. This chain uses TRBV19 with TRBJ1-2; TRBD1 aligns across 9 bases. CDR3 size: 15 residues. CDR1 is LNHDA and CDR2 is SQIVND in the germline V gene (reference sequence). V trimming: 6 bases; J trimming: 4 bases; junction bases outside the gene matches: 9. This CDR3 reads CASSLGTGLAYGYTF. The CDR3 bases are TGTGCCAGTAGCCTCGGGACAGGGTTGGCCTATGGCTACACCTTC.

This clone is classed as medium-sized. The V call is TRBV4-1, the J call TRBJ2-7, with D possibly being TRBD2 (6 bases). The V gene's germline CDR1 is MGHRA and CDR2 YSYEKL. V was cut by 4 bases and J by 2 bases, with 18 bases left in between. The CDR3 extends over 16 amino acids. CDR3 protein: CASSPGPGVGPYEQYF. CDR3 nucleotide sequence: TGCGCCAGCAGCCCCGGTCCGGGAGTGGGGCCCTACGAGCAGTACTTC.

The V and J genes are TRBV7-2 and TRBJ1-6; the match to TRBD1 covers 9 bases. Germline V gene sequence: CDR1 SGHTA, CDR2 FQGNSA. This CDR3 has 16 residues. The junction had 10 bases not matched to a gene; V was cut back by 5 bases and J by 8 bases. The CDR3 sequence is CASSTLGQGSYSPLHF. The CDR3 DNA sequence: TGTGCCAGCAGCACGCTAGGACAGGGGAGTTATTCACCCCTCCACTTT.

The chain has TRBV28 and TRBJ1-5; D ambiguous. Trimming took 6 bases from V and 6 from J, leaving 12 bases between them. Germline loops: CDR1 MDHEN, CDR2 SYDVKM. This CDR3 is 13 amino acids long. CDR3 protein: CASSLVRVQPQHF. The CDR3 DNA reads TGTGCCAGCAGCCTGGTAAGGGTTCAGCCCCAGCATTTT.

V usage is TRBV2 and J usage is TRBJ2-5, with D maybe TRBD2 (6 bases). Per germline, CDR1 SNHLY and CDR2 FYNNEI. Trimming removed 0 bases from V and 2 bases from J, with 10 bases in between. The CDR3 has 15 amino acids. CDR3 bases: TGTGCCAGCAGTGAAGCGCTTCGGGAGCAAGAGACCCAGTACTTC. Its protein product is CASSEALREQETQYF.

This clone showed up just a few times. V and J are TRBV11-1 and TRBJ1-1, with 10 nucleotides matching TRBD1. There are 15 residues in the CDR3. Germline V gives CDR1 SGHAT, CDR2 FQDESV (reference sequence). V shed 2 bases, J shed 4 bases, and the junction held 4 bases outside the gene matches. CDR3 sequence reads: CASSLFWTGGTEAFF. The CDR3, as DNA: TGTGCCAGCAGCTTATTTTGGACAGGGGGCACTGAAGCTTTCTTT.

This clone was seen only once. The rearrangement joins TRBV5-1 to TRBJ1-2, with 7 bases lining up with TRBD1. V lost 7 bases, J lost 7 bases, and 7 bases stayed unmatched. Germline CDR1 and CDR2: SGHRS and YFSETQ. The length of the CDR3 is 12 residues. The CDR3 DNA is TGCGCCAGCGGAACAGGGGTCCCTGGCTACACCTTC. This gives the protein CASGTGVPGYTF.

The chain is built from TRBV4-2 and TRBJ1-4, with D unresolved. Germline V gives CDR1 LGHNA, CDR2 YNFKEQ. Between the trimmed V and J ends, which lost 1 base and 4 bases, there was a span of 16 bases. The CDR3 is 17 amino acids. The CDR3 sequence: CASSQVPGGSGNEKLFF. The DNA of the CDR3 is TGTGCCAGCAGCCAAGTCCCGGGAGGGTCGGGTAATGAAAAACTGTTTTTT.

The genes are TRBV15 and TRBJ1-3; no definite D call. Germline assignment: CDR1 LNHNV and CDR2 YYDKDF (reference sequence). V lost 0 bases and J lost 0, with 9 bases in between. The length of the CDR3 is 16 residues. The CDR3 loop reads CATSRDLASSGNTIYF. The CDR3 DNA reads TGTGCCACCAGCAGAGATTTGGCAAGCTCTGGAAACACCATATATTTT. Based on the CDR3 plus reference TRBV15 and TRBJ1-3, the full variable domain is DAMVIQNPRYQVTQFGKPVTLSCSQTLNHNVMYWYQQKSSQAPKLLFHYYDKDFNNEADTPDNFQSRRPNTSFCFLDIRSPGLGDTAMYLCATSRDLASSGNTIYFGEGSWLTVV.

The chain employs TRBV25-1 and TRBJ2-5; the match to TRBD2 covers 10 bases. V lost 7 bases and J lost 6; bases outside the gene matches: 8. Germline CDR1 reads MGHDK; CDR2 reads SYGVNS. The CDR3 length is 14 residues. CDR3: CASTGASGSQTQYF. CDR3 nucleotide sequence: TGTGCCAGCACCGGGGCTAGCGGGAGTCAGACCCAGTACTTC.

This CDR3 is CASSALGLGLEQYF. The CDR3 nucleotides read TGCGCCAGCAGTGCTCTAGGGCTAGGACTGGAGCAGTACTTC. The rearrangement joins TRBV10-2 to TRBJ2-7, with D tentatively TRBD2 (5 bases). Per the germline V gene, CDR1 is WSHSY and CDR2 is SAAADI. The CDR3 totals 14 residues. Trimming took off 4 bases at V and 7 bases at J, with 17 bases between the two ends.

This chain joins TRBV10-3 and TRBJ2-7, with D perhaps matching TRBD1 (6 bases). Germline V gives CDR1 ENHRY, CDR2 SYGVKD. Trimming removed 3 bases from V and 2 bases from J, with 17 bases in between. The CDR3 totals 16 residues. CDR3 DNA: TGTGCCATCAGTGACCCAGGGGCAGGCCAAGCCTACGAGCAGTACTTC. It specifies CAISDPGAGQAYEQYF.

This CDR3 reads CASRKPGLAGGGQFF. The CDR3 nucleotides are TGTGCCAGTAGGAAACCGGGACTAGCGGGAGGAGGGCAGTTCTTC. The genes are TRBV19 and TRBJ2-1; 15 bases align to TRBD2. V shed 6 bases and J 12 bases; nucleotides not matched to a gene: 9. CDR3 size: 15 residues. CDR1 LNHDA and CDR2 SQIVND come from the germline V gene (reference sequence).

The chain links TRBV10-3 to TRBJ2-3; TRBD2 agrees at 9 bases. Losses at the gene ends were 4 bases for V and 2 bases for J; bases not matched to a gene: 10. Looked up from germline, CDR1 is ENHRY and CDR2 is SYGVKD. The CDR3 has 17 amino acids. CDR3 coding DNA: TGTGCCATCAGTGCCGGATTGCTAGCGGGGCTCACAGATACGCAGTATTTT. It translates to CAISAGLLAGLTDTQYF.

The V call is TRBV7-9, the J call TRBJ1-1; tentative D call: TRBD1 (5 bases). Germline V gives CDR1 SEHNR, CDR2 FQNEAQ (reference sequence). This CDR3 comprises 15 residues. The V and J ends lost 7 bases and 1 base respectively, with 16 bases between them. The CDR3 here is CASNPNFDRNTEAFF. The DNA of the CDR3 is TGTGCCAGCAACCCAAATTTTGACAGGAACACTGAAGCTTTCTTT.